The 24 T cell receptor beta chains below come from one sample, sequenced in a study of T cells in localized non-small cell lung cancer (dated by TCRdb to 2019 to 2021). The library was generated by the immunoSEQ multiplex PCR assay. TCRdb carries this immuneACCESS record with in-frame sequences only. Its versions omit some clonotypes, under half of them owing to an unresolved V gene in the studies checked, with the rest unexplained. The sample table lists fewer than 40,000 clones, 85% to 90% of them with a count of one. The top ten clones comprise around 3% of the sample. The sample was peripheral blood, taken before any cancer treatment. These receptors were taken from a female donor at least 60 years old with stage I lung adenocarcinoma.

This chain connects TRBV28 to TRBJ1-2, with D tentatively TRBD1 (6 bases). V lost 6 bases and J 4 bases, leaving 12 bases between the germline ends. The CDR3 spans 13 residues. Germline V gene lookup returns CDR1 MDHEN and CDR2 SYDVKM. The CDR3 region has the DNA TGTGCCAGCAGCCCAGACAGGCTCTATGGCTACACCTTC. This translates into CASSPDRLYGYTF.

This chain links TRBV15 with TRBJ2-1; D is unresolved. The CDR3 consists of 14 residues. V was shortened by 0 bases and J by 6 bases, with 9 bases between the two germline ends. Germline V CDR1 and CDR2: LNHNV, YYDKDF (reference sequence). The CDR3 region has the DNA TGTGCCACCAGCAGAGATTGGGCAGGCAATGAGCAGTTCTTC. Its protein is CATSRDWAGNEQFF.

This sequence joins TRBV7-3 and TRBJ2-1, with unresolved D. Germline CDR1 and CDR2: SGHTA and FQGTGA. The CDR3 spans 15 residues. V was pared by 5 bases and J by 0 bases, with 11 bases between. CDR3 loop: CASSLRSSSYNEQFF. CDR3 nucleotide sequence: TGTGCCAGCAGCCTCCGGTCAAGCTCCTACAATGAGCAGTTCTTC.

The genes are TRBV6-4 and TRBJ1-1; 7 nucleotides match TRBD1. Losses at the gene ends were 6 bases for V and 1 base for J; bases not matched to a gene: 8. The CDR3 contains 15 residues. Germline V gene data show CDR1 as MRHNA and CDR2 as SNTAGT. CDR3 nucleotides: TGTGCCAGCAGACCACAGGGGACGGGGAACACTGAAGCTTTCTTT. Amino acids: CASRPQGTGNTEAFF.

V and J are TRBV27 and TRBJ2-3; D remains unclear. The CDR3 has 15 amino acids. Germline CDR1 reads MNHEY; CDR2 reads SMNVEV (reference sequence). Trimming took off 4 bases at V and 3 bases at J, with 14 bases between the two ends. The CDR3 is CASSWSDPSTDTQYF. In nucleotides, the CDR3 is TGTGCCAGCAGTTGGTCAGACCCGAGTACAGATACGCAGTATTTT.

This sequence joins TRBV5-6 and TRBJ2-7, with D perhaps assigned TRBD1 or TRBD2 (5 bases each). V was cut by 7 bases and J by 2 bases, with 13 bases left in between. CDR3 length equals 13 residues. Germline V gene sequence: CDR1 SGHDT, CDR2 YYEEEE. The CDR3 DNA reads as TGTGCCAGCTCCCGATTGGGACCCTACGAGCAGTACTTC. It codes for CASSRLGPYEQYF.

The chain uses TRBV7-9 and TRBJ2-2; possibly TRBD2 for D (7 bases). Germline loops: CDR1 SEHNR, CDR2 FQNEAQ (reference sequence). Trimming pared 5 bases from V and 0 bases from J, leaving 16 bases between. CDR3 length equals 17 residues. CDR3 amino acids: CASSGGGRAANTGELFF. The CDR3 nucleotides are TGTGCCAGCAGCGGCGGGGGCAGGGCCGCGAACACCGGGGAGCTGTTTTTT.

This rearrangement joins TRBV6-4 to TRBJ2-1; D gene ambiguous. Germline CDR1 reads MRHNA; CDR2 reads SNTAGT. This CDR3 is 15 amino acids long. V lost 3 bases, J lost 0 bases, and 9 bases lay in between. CDR3 in DNA: TGTGCCAGCAGTGAAGGAGAAACCTCCTACAATGAGCAGTTCTTC. Amino acids: CASSEGETSYNEQFF.

The chain couples TRBV19 to TRBJ1-1, with D maybe TRBD1 (6 bases). The CDR3 runs 14 residues. Germline V lookup: CDR1 LNHDA, CDR2 SQIVND (reference sequence). V was trimmed by 2 bases and J by 6 bases, leaving 13 bases between them. The CDR3 loop reads CASSIWGAKAEAFF. Here the CDR3 DNA reads TGTGCCAGTAGTATATGGGGGGCGAAGGCTGAAGCTTTCTTT.

The chain is built from TRBV11-2 and TRBJ2-7; 8 bases agree with TRBD2. J was trimmed by 6 bases and V by 2 bases; bases with no gene match: 9. CDR3 size: 15 residues. CDR1 is SGHAT and CDR2 is FQNNGV in the germline V gene. The DNA of the CDR3 is TGTGCCAGCAGCTTACAATCCAGCGGGAGTTCCGAGCAGTACTTC. Translated, it gives CASSLQSSGSSEQYF.

This clone was observed a single time. The gene calls are TRBV23-1 and TRBJ2-2, with a weak D call TRBD2 (7 bases). TRBV23-1 counts as an open reading frame of uncertain function. The V end was cut by 0 bases, the J end by 6 bases, with 26 bases between. The CDR3 is 20 residues long. The CDR3 nucleotides read TGCGCCAGCAGTCAATCGCTGGGGGGGCCGCCCGCAACGTTGGCCGGGGAGCTGTTTTTT. Translated: CASSQSLGGPPATLAGELFF.

The chain carries TRBV6-1 and TRBJ1-2; perhaps TRBD1 as D (5 bases). CDR1 is MNHNS and CDR2 is SASEGT in the germline V gene. CDR3 length equals 13 residues. The V end lost 6 bases, the J end lost 8 bases, and 16 bases lay between the germline ends. This CDR3 reads CASSEGLGVGYTF. The CDR3, as DNA: TGTGCCAGCAGCGAGGGTTTGGGGGTCGGCTACACCTTC.

The rearrangement uses TRBV20-1 and TRBJ1-5, with D uncertain. Germline CDR1 and CDR2: DFQATT and SNEGSKA (reference sequence). The CDR3 totals 11 residues. The CDR3 DNA reads TGCAGCCCATGGCGCGGACAGCCCCAGCATTTT. It encodes CSPWRGQPQHF.

This chain links TRBV7-9 with TRBJ1-1, with D possibly TRBD1 on 6 matching bases. This CDR3 has 13 residues. Germline V gene sequence: CDR1 SEHNR, CDR2 FQNEAQ (reference sequence). Between the trimmed V and J ends, which lost 4 bases and 2 bases, there was a span of 8 bases. The CDR3 nucleotides read TGTGCCAGCAGCTCACAGGGTAACACTGAAGCTTTCTTT. It encodes CASSSQGNTEAFF.

This chain links TRBV15 with TRBJ2-2; possible D gene TRBD2, 6 bases. Germline loops: CDR1 LNHNV, CDR2 YYDKDF (reference sequence). The V and J ends lost 4 bases and 6 bases respectively, with 12 bases between them. The CDR3 has 14 amino acids. In nucleotides, the CDR3 is TGTGCCACCAGCATCCTAGCGTCGGCCGGGGAGCTGTTTTTT. Encoded protein: CATSILASAGELFF.

The rearrangement links TRBV30 to TRBJ2-7; maybe TRBD2 (6 bases). V lost 8 bases to trimming and J lost 6 bases, with 14 bases between them. The CDR3 runs to 11 residues. Germline CDR1 is GTSNPN and CDR2 is SVGIG (reference sequence). The CDR3 protein is CARGGASEQYF. The CDR3 nucleotides read TGTGCCCGAGGAGGGGCTTCCGAGCAGTACTTC.

This CDR3 reads CASSLGVLSGGSEQYF. CDR3 DNA: TGCGCCAGCAGCTTGGGGGTATTGTCGGGAGGAAGTGAGCAGTACTTC. The chain combines TRBV5-1 with TRBJ2-7; TRBD2 aligns across 7 bases. Germline CDR1 SGHRS, CDR2 YFSETQ. This CDR3 is built from 16 residues. V lost 0 bases and J lost 7; bases outside the gene matches: 13.

J is TRBJ2-4 and V is TRBV11-2, with D possibly TRBD1 on 6 matching bases. CDR3 length equals 18 residues. V was trimmed by 0 bases and J by 3 bases, leaving 18 bases between them. Germline CDR1 SGHAT, CDR2 FQNNGV. CDR3 region: CASSLDRRWQGNKNIQYF. CDR3 nucleotides: TGTGCCAGCAGCTTAGATCGTAGGTGGCAGGGGAACAAAAACATTCAGTACTTC.

This clone showed up just once. V gene TRBV19 combines with J gene TRBJ2-7; the D call may be TRBD1 or TRBD2 (6 bases each). Germline V gene sequence: CDR1 LNHDA, CDR2 SQIVND (reference sequence). Trimming cost V 3 bases and J 3 bases, with 15 bases left between them. The CDR3 contains 15 residues. This CDR3 is CASSMRQGTLYEQYF. The CDR3 coding sequence is TGTGCCAGTAGTATGCGCCAGGGGACTCTCTACGAGCAGTACTTC.

The V call is TRBV5-1, the J call TRBJ2-5; either TRBD1 or TRBD2 may fit D (7 bases each). CDR1 is SGHRS and CDR2 is YFSETQ in the germline V gene. This CDR3 spans 13 amino acids. The V and J ends lost 7 bases and 4 bases respectively, with 14 bases between them. The CDR3 region has the DNA TGCGCCAGCGAAGGGGAGGGGGCAGAGACCCAGTACTTC. Translating gives CASEGEGAETQYF.

The J gene is TRBJ2-1, the V gene TRBV7-6; D may be TRBD1 or TRBD2 (5 bases each). The V end was cut by 4 bases, the J end by 7 bases, with 8 bases between. Germline loops: CDR1 SGHVS, CDR2 FNYEAQ. The CDR3 has 12 amino acids. CDR3 DNA sequence: TGTGCCAGCAGCTCCGAGGGGAATGAGCAGTTCTTC. This sequence encodes CASSSEGNEQFF.

DNA for the CDR3: TGTGCCATCAGAACAGGACTCGACAGGAATGAGCAGTTCTTC. Protein product: CAIRTGLDRNEQFF. The chain is built from TRBV10-3 and TRBJ2-1; D is possibly TRBD1 (6 bases). V gave up 6 bases and J gave up 7 bases, with 16 bases separating them. Germline V gene lookup returns CDR1 ENHRY and CDR2 SYGVKD. The CDR3 is made up of 14 amino acids.

This chain uses TRBV2 with TRBJ2-7; 9 positions match TRBD1. CDR1 and CDR2 (germline): SNHLY, FYNNEI. The V gene end was trimmed by 6 bases and the J gene end by 4 bases; junction bases not matched to a gene: 1. This CDR3 has 12 residues. DNA of the CDR3: TGTGCCAGCAGGGACAGGGGATACGAGCAGTACTTC. This codes for CASRDRGYEQYF.

The chain carries TRBV11-2 and TRBJ2-7; D remains unclear. The germline V gene encodes CDR1 SGHAT and CDR2 FQNNGV. V was trimmed by 5 bases and J by 3 bases, leaving 14 bases between them. The CDR3 consists of 14 residues. This CDR3 is CASSPSRQVYEQYF. Written as DNA, the CDR3 is TGTGCCAGCAGCCCCAGTAGGCAGGTCTACGAGCAGTACTTC. The variable domain in full, with the rest retrieved from reference TRBV11-2 and TRBJ2-7, is EAGVAQSPRYKIIEKRQSVAFWCNPISGHATLYWYQQILGQGPKLLIQFQNNGVVDDSQLPKDRFSAERLKGVDSTLKIQPAKLEDSAVYLCASSPSRQVYEQYFGPGTRLTVT.